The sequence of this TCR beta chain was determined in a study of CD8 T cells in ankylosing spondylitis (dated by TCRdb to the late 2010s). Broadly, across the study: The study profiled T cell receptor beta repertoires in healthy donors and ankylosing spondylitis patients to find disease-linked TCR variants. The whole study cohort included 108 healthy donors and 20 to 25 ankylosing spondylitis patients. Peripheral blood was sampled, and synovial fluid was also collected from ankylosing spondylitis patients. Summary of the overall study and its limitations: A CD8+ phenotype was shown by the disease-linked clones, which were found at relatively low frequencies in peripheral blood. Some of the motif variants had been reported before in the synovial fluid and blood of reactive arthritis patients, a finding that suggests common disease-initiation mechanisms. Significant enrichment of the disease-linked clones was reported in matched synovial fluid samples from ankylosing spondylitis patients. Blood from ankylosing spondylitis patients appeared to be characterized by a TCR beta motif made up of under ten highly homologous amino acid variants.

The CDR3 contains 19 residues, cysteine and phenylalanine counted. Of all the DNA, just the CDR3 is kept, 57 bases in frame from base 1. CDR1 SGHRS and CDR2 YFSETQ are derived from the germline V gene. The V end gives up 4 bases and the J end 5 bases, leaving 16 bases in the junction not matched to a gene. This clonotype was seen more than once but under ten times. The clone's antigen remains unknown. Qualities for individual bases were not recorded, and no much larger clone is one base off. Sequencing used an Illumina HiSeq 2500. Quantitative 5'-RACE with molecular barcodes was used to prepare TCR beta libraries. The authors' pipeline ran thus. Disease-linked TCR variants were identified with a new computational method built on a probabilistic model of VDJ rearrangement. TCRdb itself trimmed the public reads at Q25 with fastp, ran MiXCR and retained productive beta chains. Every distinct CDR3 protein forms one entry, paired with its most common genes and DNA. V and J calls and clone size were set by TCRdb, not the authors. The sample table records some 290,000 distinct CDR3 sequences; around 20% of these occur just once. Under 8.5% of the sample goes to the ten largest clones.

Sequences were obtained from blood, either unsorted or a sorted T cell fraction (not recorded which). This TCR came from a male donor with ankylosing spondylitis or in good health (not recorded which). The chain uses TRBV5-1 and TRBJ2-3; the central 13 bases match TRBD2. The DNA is TGCGCCAGCAGCCCCCGGGGCTCGACTAGCGGGAGGAAGGAAGATACGCAGTATTTT. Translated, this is CASSPRGSTSGRKEDTQYF.